The T cell receptor (beta chain) under discussion was sequenced for a study of blood T cell repertoires in COVID-19. The overall study: T cells, B-cell-depleted T cells, or PBMCs supplied cDNA or gDNA.

Authors' methods: Reference gene primer amplification yielded estimated nucleated cell counts. Assay used: immunoSEQ multiplex PCR; TCRdb lists only in-frame clones, some missing. The V and J calls and clone size are taken from that table; D and trimming were inferred from the DNA. The sample lists roughly 32,000 clones; around 86% were seen once. Per the germline V gene, CDR1 is MNHNY and CDR2 is SVGAGI (reference sequence). V shed 8 bases and J shed 3 bases, with 14 bases lying between them. The CDR3 sequence is 13 residues long. The TCR sequence derives from a man aged 60 to 69 with active COVID-19. This sequence joins TRBV6-6 and TRBJ2-7, with D maybe TRBD1 (6 bases). The sequenced material came from peripheral blood. CDR3 residues: CASAYRVDYEQYF. The CDR3 DNA is TGTGCCAGCGCCTACAGGGTGGACTACGAGCAGTACTTC.